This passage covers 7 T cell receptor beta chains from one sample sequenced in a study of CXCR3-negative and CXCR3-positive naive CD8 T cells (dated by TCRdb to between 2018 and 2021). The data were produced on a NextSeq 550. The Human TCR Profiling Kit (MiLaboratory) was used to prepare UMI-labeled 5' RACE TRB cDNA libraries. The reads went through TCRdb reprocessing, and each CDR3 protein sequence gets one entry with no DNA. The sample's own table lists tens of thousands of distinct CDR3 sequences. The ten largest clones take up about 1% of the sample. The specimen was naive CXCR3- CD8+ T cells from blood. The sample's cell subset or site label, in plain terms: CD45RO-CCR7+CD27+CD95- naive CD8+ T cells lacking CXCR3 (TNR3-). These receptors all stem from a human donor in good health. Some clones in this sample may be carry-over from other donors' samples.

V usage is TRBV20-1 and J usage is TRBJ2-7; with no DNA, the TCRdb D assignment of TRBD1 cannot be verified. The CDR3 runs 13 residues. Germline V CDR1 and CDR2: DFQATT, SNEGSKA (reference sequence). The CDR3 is CSAPGTGAYEQYF.

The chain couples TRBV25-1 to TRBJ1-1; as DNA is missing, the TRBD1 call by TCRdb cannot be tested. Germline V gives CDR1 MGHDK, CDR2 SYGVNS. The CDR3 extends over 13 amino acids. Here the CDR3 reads CASSEYEGTEAFF.

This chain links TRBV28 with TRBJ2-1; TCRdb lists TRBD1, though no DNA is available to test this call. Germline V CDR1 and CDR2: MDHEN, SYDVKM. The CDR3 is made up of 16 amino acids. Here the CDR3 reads CASTISPGTAYNEQFF. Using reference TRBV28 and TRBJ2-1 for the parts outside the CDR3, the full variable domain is DVKVTQSSRYLVKRTGEKVFLECVQDMDHENMFWYRQDPGLGLRLIYFSYDVKMKEKGDIPEGYSVSREKKERFSLILESASTNQTSMYLCASTISPGTAYNEQFFGPGTRLTVL.

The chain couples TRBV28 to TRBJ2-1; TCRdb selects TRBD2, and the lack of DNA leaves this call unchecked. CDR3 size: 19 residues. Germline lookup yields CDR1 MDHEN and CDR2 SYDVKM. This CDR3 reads CASSNPGLAGLNSYNEQFF.

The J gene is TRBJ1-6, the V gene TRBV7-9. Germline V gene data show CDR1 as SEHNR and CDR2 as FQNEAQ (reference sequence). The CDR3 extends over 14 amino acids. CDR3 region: CASSGGSYNSPLHF.

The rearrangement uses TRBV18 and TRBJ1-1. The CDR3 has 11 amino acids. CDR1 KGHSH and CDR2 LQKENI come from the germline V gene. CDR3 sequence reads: CASSPDTEAFF.

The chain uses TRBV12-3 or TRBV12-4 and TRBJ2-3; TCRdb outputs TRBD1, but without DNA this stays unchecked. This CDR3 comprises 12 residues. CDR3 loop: CASLLWGDTQYF.